This T cell receptor (beta chain) was obtained from a study of T cell responses to AZD1222 COVID-19 vaccine. Study results and caveats: The sample set comprised mostly white British donors with more females, and clonal diversity was possibly underestimated. In all cases, repertoires were sampled only after the peak T cell response.

Sequencing was performed with immunoSEQ multiplex PCR; in TCRdb, only in-frame clones are kept and a portion is missing. The sample has about 85,000 clones, around 93% seen once; the top ten hold around 8%. As concerns this clone: The antigen is not known.

V dropped 4 bases and J dropped 4 bases, with 8 bases sitting between them. Germline V gene data show CDR1 as SGHTA and CDR2 as FQGTGA. This CDR3 spans 13 amino acids. The source material was peripheral blood, sampled 28 days after the second AZD1222 dose. The receptor's source is an adult who received the AZD1222 COVID-19 vaccine. V usage is TRBV7-3 and J usage is TRBJ1-3, with D hard to call. The CDR3 bases are TGTGCCAGCAGCTCCGACATCGGAAACACCATATATTTT. Translating it yields CASSSDIGNTIYF. The whole variable domain, remainder taken from reference TRBV7-3 and TRBJ1-3, is GAGVSQTPSNKVTEKGKYVELRCDPISGHTALYWYRQSLGQGPEFLIYFQGTGAADDSGLPNDRFFAVRPEGSVSTLKIQRTERGDSAVYLCASSSDIGNTIYFGEGSWLTVV.